This T cell receptor (beta chain) was profiled in a study of beta chain features in type 1 diabetes. The overall study: Age, gender, cell numbers and subset yield matched between patients and controls. Study-wide findings and caveats: All four CD4+ subsets from Type 1 diabetes patients carried moderately but significantly shorter TCRB CDR3s.

Sequenced material consisted of expressed TCRB transcripts (all of the isolated RNA was reverse transcribed). Sequenced by immunoSEQ multiplex PCR; TCRdb stores in-frame clones only, minus some. The sample shows around 180,000 clones, approximately 7.8% of them seen only once. Details on this clone: Its antigen is unknown.

The V gene end was trimmed by 6 bases and the J gene end by 4 bases; junction bases not matched to a gene: 7. CDR3 length: 14 residues. Germline CDR1 reads MGHDK; CDR2 reads SYGVNS. The V call is TRBV25-1, the J call TRBJ1-2; TRBD1 matches 8 bases. The origin of this receptor is a woman between 40 and 50 years old with type 1 diabetes. Source material: central memory CD4+ T cells from blood. CDR3: CASRSDRAGYGYTF. The CDR3 bases are TGTGCCAGCAGGTCGGACAGGGCAGGCTATGGCTACACCTTC.